Presented here are 16 T cell receptor beta chains from one specimen sequenced in a study of cytomegalovirus exposure and HLA in healthy donors. Using immunoSEQ multiplex PCR, the repertoire was profiled, and TCRdb retains in-frame clones only, with some absent. In the table there are about 73,000 clones, 80% to 90% of which are singletons. The specimen was PBMCs. The receptors were sampled from a woman younger than 30 in good health and CMV-seropositive.

The V call is TRBV5-1, the J call TRBJ2-4; 8 nucleotides line up with TRBD1. With 0 bases clipped from V and 7 bases from J, the junction kept 9 bases outside the gene matches. CDR1 is SGHRS, CDR2 YFSETQ, per germline. The CDR3 length is 16 residues. CDR3 protein: CASSLAGGQRKNIQYF. The CDR3 coding sequence is TGCGCCAGCAGCTTGGCAGGGGGCCAAAGGAAGAACATTCAGTACTTC.

This chain connects TRBV6-4 to TRBJ1-2; D call uncertain. CDR3 length equals 15 residues. Germline V CDR1 and CDR2: MRHNA, SNTAGT. Between the trimmed V and J ends, which lost 2 bases and 4 bases, there was a span of 14 bases. For the CDR3, the DNA is TGTGCCAGCAGTGACGTTCCCGGGAAAGTCTATGGCTACACCTTC. Residues: CASSDVPGKVYGYTF.

The chain carries TRBV5-1 and TRBJ1-1; the D is unclear. V lost 4 bases and J 3 bases, leaving 13 bases between the germline ends. The CDR3 is 14 residues long. From germline, CDR1 is SGHRS and CDR2 YFSETQ. In nucleotides, the CDR3 is TGCGCCAGCAGCCCACTTCGGGTTGACACTGAAGCTTTCTTT. The encoded protein is CASSPLRVDTEAFF.

The chain carries TRBV11-2 and TRBJ1-2; TRBD1 matches at 8 bases. The germline gives CDR1 SGHAT, CDR2 FQNNGV. This CDR3 comprises 15 residues. V lost 1 base to trimming and J lost 7 bases; unmatched junction nucleotides: 8. CDR3 in DNA: TGTGCCAGCAGCTTAGCGGGGGGACAGGCGGGTGGCTACACCTTC. Its protein product is CASSLAGGQAGGYTF.

The chain is built from TRBV7-2 and TRBJ2-7; no firm D call. Trimming took off 1 base at V and 2 bases at J, with 15 bases between the two ends. CDR1 is SGHTA and CDR2 is FQGNSA in the germline V gene. This CDR3 contains 16 residues. CDR3 amino acids: CASSLGLRLQTYEQYF. CDR3 bases: TGTGCCAGCAGCTTAGGGTTGAGGCTCCAGACCTACGAGCAGTACTTC.

This clone appeared once. The chain links TRBV6-1 to TRBJ2-7; D is possibly TRBD1 (6 bases). This CDR3 is built from 16 residues. From germline, CDR1 is MNHNS and CDR2 SASEGT. V was clipped by 3 bases and J by 0 bases, with 15 bases between them. The CDR3 region is CASSDQLGASSYEQYF. The CDR3 DNA sequence: TGTGCCAGCAGTGACCAGTTGGGGGCGAGCTCCTACGAGCAGTACTTC.

The chain carries TRBV5-6 and TRBJ1-2; TRBD1 matches at 7 bases. CDR1 is SGHDT and CDR2 is YYEEEE in the germline V gene. V trimming: 3 bases; J trimming: 4 bases; junction bases outside the gene matches: 6. The CDR3 loop spans 14 amino acids. CDR3 amino acids: CASSSDRAGYGYTF. The CDR3 DNA is TGTGCCAGCAGCTCCGACAGGGCCGGCTATGGCTACACCTTC.

J is TRBJ2-3 and V is TRBV2; maybe TRBD2 (7 bases). V lost 8 bases, J lost 7 bases, and 22 bases lay in between. Germline CDR1 is SNHLY and CDR2 is FYNNEI. CDR3 size: 15 residues. CDR3 bases: TGTGCCAGCGGGGGCCCGACTAGCCCCCGTAATACGCAGTATTTT. Translation: CASGGPTSPRNTQYF.

V gene TRBV15 combines with J gene TRBJ1-5; no clear D. This CDR3 is 12 amino acids long. V shed 5 bases and J shed 1 base, with 3 bases lying between them. CDR1 is LNHNV and CDR2 is YYDKDF in the germline V gene (reference sequence). CDR3 amino acids: CATSSSNQPQHF. The CDR3 DNA reads as TGTGCCACCAGCTCAAGCAATCAGCCCCAGCATTTT.

The rearrangement joins TRBV14 to TRBJ2-7; TRBD2 matches 12 bases. Germline CDR1 reads SGHDN; CDR2 reads FVKESK. With V trimmed by 0 bases and J by 6 bases, 9 bases remained unmatched. This CDR3 is built from 17 residues. CDR3 residues: CASSQDVGLAGRGEQYF. The CDR3 bases are TGTGCCAGCAGCCAAGATGTCGGACTAGCGGGACGGGGCGAGCAGTACTTC.

The chain couples TRBV2 to TRBJ2-5, with TRBD2 matching 8 bases. In germline, CDR1 is SNHLY, CDR2 FYNNEI. CDR3 length: 14 amino acids. V shed 6 bases and J 5 bases; nucleotides not matched to a gene: 8. CDR3 nucleotide sequence: TGTGCCAGCAGGGCCTCGGGGGGGGCGGAGACCCAGTACTTC. Protein product: CASRASGGAETQYF.

Of note for this clone: The sample has other DNA sequences that encode this CDR3 too. The gene calls are TRBV6-4 and TRBJ2-3; 8 bases agree with TRBD2. The V gene's germline CDR1 is MRHNA and CDR2 SNTAGT. The ends lost 4 bases at V and 3 bases at J; junction bases unmatched: 0. The CDR3 length is 13 residues. CDR3 protein: CASSAGGTDTQYF. The CDR3 nucleotides read TGTGCCAGCAGTGCGGGGGGGACAGATACGCAGTATTTT.

The gene calls are TRBV15 and TRBJ1-1; D is possibly TRBD1 (6 bases). This CDR3 has 15 amino acids. Trimming took 0 bases from V and 8 from J, leaving 16 bases between them. Germline loops: CDR1 LNHNV, CDR2 YYDKDF (reference sequence). CDR3 nucleotide sequence: TGTGCCACCAGCAGAGATCGGGGGGGCGGAATGGAAGCTTTCTTT. This codes for CATSRDRGGGMEAFF.

Concerning this clone itself: One end of the junction does not line up with germline, which may come from a read error. The chain combines TRBV6-4 with TRBJ2-6; no firm D call. The CDR3 has 16 residues. Germline CDR1 is MRHNA and CDR2 is SNTAGT. CDR3 in amino acids: CASSYSSGSGANVLTF. The DNA of the CDR3 is TGTGCCAGCAGTTACTCGAGTGGTTCTGGGGCCAACGTCCTGACTTTC.

This clone was seen more than once but under ten times. The V gene is TRBV28, the J gene TRBJ2-7, with TRBD1 matching 7 bases. The CDR3 runs to 16 residues. V lost 5 bases to trimming and J lost 1 base; unmatched junction nucleotides: 11. Germline values: CDR1 MDHEN, CDR2 SYDVKM. The CDR3 DNA reads as TGTGCCAGCAGTCCACGAGGGACAGTGGGATCCTACGAGCAGTACTTC. Amino acids: CASSPRGTVGSYEQYF.

This clone was found once. The chain combines TRBV6-1 with TRBJ1-1; D is uncertain. The CDR3 has 13 residues. V was trimmed by 4 bases and J by 0 bases, leaving 6 bases between them. Germline V gene data show CDR1 as MNHNS and CDR2 as SASEGT. The CDR3 region is CASSGRLNTEAFF. CDR3 DNA: TGTGCCAGCAGTGGGCGGTTGAACACTGAAGCTTTCTTT.